Presented here are 9 T cell receptor beta chains from one specimen sequenced in a study of T-cell reconstitution after alpha-beta-depleted transplantation in children (dated by TCRdb to 2016 to 2017). The treatment or condition label corresponds to: allogeneic hematopoietic cell transplantation with graft depleted of TCRalphabeta T cells and CD19 B cells. The library came from PCR. Sequencing instrument: Illumina HiSeq 2500. To normalize quantification of the TCRbeta repertoire, the TCR libraries were built with molecular barcoding that relied on unique molecular identifiers. TCRdb itself trimmed the public reads at Q25 with fastp, ran MiXCR and retained productive beta chains. Entries are consolidated by CDR3 protein sequence, retaining the most common genes and DNA. Present in this sample are fewer than 400,000 distinct CDR3 sequences, more than 20% of which were seen just once. The ten largest clonotypes hold approximately 11% of the sample.

Source: PBMCs, mostly from graft donor cells, taken 180 days after TCRalphabeta/CD19-depleted stem cell transplant. The receptors were gathered from a male patient younger than 18 who had a stem cell transplant for acute lymphoblastic leukemia, so the T cells may come from the graft donor.

This chain joins TRBV5-6 and TRBJ2-3; D remains ambiguous. Per germline, CDR1 SGHDT and CDR2 YYEEEE. CDR3 length equals 15 residues. V was pared by 0 bases and J by 6 bases, with 14 bases between. This CDR3 is CASSLETGPLDTQYF. The CDR3 coding sequence is TGTGCCAGCAGCTTGGAGACCGGCCCCCTTGATACGCAGTATTTT.

This chain joins TRBV5-8 and TRBJ2-7; perhaps D is TRBD1 or TRBD2 (5 bases each). The germline V gene has CDR1 SGHTS and CDR2 YDEGEE. V lost 0 bases and J lost 3, with 16 bases in between. This CDR3 comprises 16 residues. CDR3: CASSLERGPRNYEQYF. CDR3 nucleotides: TGTGCCAGCAGCTTGGAGAGGGGACCCCGGAACTACGAGCAGTACTTC.

This clonotype was picked up a small number of times. The chain employs TRBV29-1 and TRBJ1-3; D remains ambiguous. Between the trimmed V and J ends, which lost 3 bases and 0 bases, there was a span of 9 bases. This CDR3 has 14 residues. Per the germline V gene, CDR1 is SQVTM and CDR2 is ANQGSEA. The CDR3 nucleotides read TGCAGCGTTGACCCGGGTCTCTCTGGAAACACCATATATTTT. It translates to CSVDPGLSGNTIYF.

V is TRBV11-2 and J is TRBJ2-1, with 7 positions matching TRBD2. This CDR3 is 15 amino acids long. Germline V gene data show CDR1 as SGHAT and CDR2 as FQNNGV. Germline trimming cut 1 base from V and 2 bases from J; bases unmatched to any gene: 2. The CDR3 sequence: CASSLGSGAYNEQFF. The CDR3, as DNA: TGTGCCAGCAGCTTAGGGAGCGGGGCCTACAATGAGCAGTTCTTC.

In this sample, this clonotype turned up a few times. An end of the junction differs from the germline gene, which may be a read error. The chain employs TRBV6-1 and TRBJ2-7, with D unresolved. Germline-derived CDR1 and CDR2 are MNHNS and SASEGT. The CDR3 runs 13 residues. The CDR3 loop is CASSGRNSNEQYF. The CDR3 DNA follows: TGTGCCAGCAGTGGTCGAAACTCCAACGAGCAGTACTTC.

J is TRBJ2-1 and V is TRBV9; maybe TRBD2 (6 bases). The germline V and J ends were trimmed by 1 base and 7 bases, with 12 bases remaining between them. The CDR3 is 14 residues long. Per the germline V gene, CDR1 is SGDLS and CDR2 is YYNGEE. DNA for the CDR3: TGTGCCAGCAGCGTATTTGACGGGAGTAATGAGCAGTTCTTC. Its translation: CASSVFDGSNEQFF.

J is TRBJ2-7 and V is TRBV7-2; D possibly corresponds to TRBD2 (6 bases). The ends were cut back, 5 bases at V and 0 bases at J, with 14 bases in the middle. The CDR3 has 15 amino acids. CDR1 is SGHTA and CDR2 is FQGNSA in the germline V gene. The CDR3: CASSRRVSYSYEQYF. The CDR3 region has the DNA TGTGCCAGCAGCCGGAGGGTCAGCTACTCCTACGAGCAGTACTTC.

The genes are TRBV7-2 and TRBJ2-4; 14 nucleotides align to TRBD2. The CDR3 totals 19 residues. The germline V gene has CDR1 SGHTA and CDR2 FQGNSA. Trimming removed 1 base from V and 4 bases from J; junction bases left unmatched: 9. CDR3 sequence (DNA): TGTGCCAGCAGCTTAGTGCGACTAGCGGGAGGGAGTCAGAAAAACATTCAGTACTTC. As protein: CASSLVRLAGGSQKNIQYF.

This clonotype turned up a few times. The chain has TRBV9 and TRBJ2-1, with 12 bases that match TRBD2. This CDR3 contains 14 residues. Unmatched junction bases numbered 3, after V lost 4 bases and J lost 7 bases. Germline V gene data show CDR1 as SGDLS and CDR2 as YYNGEE. In DNA form, the CDR3 reads TGTGCCAGCAGCCTAGGGACTAGCGGGAATGAGCAGTTCTTC. Protein sequence: CASSLGTSGNEQFF.